Listed here are 29 T cell receptor beta chains from one sample, sequenced in a study of cytomegalovirus exposure and HLA in healthy donors (dated by TCRdb to about 2017). Library preparation used the immunoSEQ multiplex PCR assay. For the multiplex PCR, a mixture combining 60 forward primers for TCR Vbeta segments and 13 reverse primers for TCR Jbeta segments was used. In its TCRdb copy, this immuneACCESS table keeps in-frame sequences only and misses some clones. Where compared with another copy, unresolved V genes explain less than half of these, and the others have no known cause. The sample yields 150,000 or so clones; roughly 88% were counted once. The top ten hold almost 9.5% of the sample. The specimen sequenced was PBMCs. The origin of the receptors is a man aged 18 to 35 in good health and CMV-seropositive.

The chain joins TRBV7-9 to TRBJ2-5; 9 nucleotides match TRBD1. The V gene's germline CDR1 is SEHNR and CDR2 FQNEAQ (reference sequence). The CDR3 spans 14 residues. V lost 7 bases to trimming and J lost 3 bases; unmatched junction nucleotides: 6. The CDR3 nucleotides read TGTGCCAGCATACCGGGACAGGGAAAAGAGACCCAGTACTTC. Amino acids: CASIPGQGKETQYF. The full variable domain, in which reference TRBV7-9 and TRBJ2-5 provide the parts outside the CDR3, is DTGVSQNPRHKITKRGQNVTFRCDPISEHNRLYWYRQTLGQGPEFLTYFQNEAQLEKSRLLSDRFSAERPKGSFSTLEIQRTEQGDSAMYLCASIPGQGKETQYFGPGTRLLVL.

The chain employs TRBV5-4 and TRBJ1-2, with D tentatively TRBD1 (6 bases). Looked up from germline, CDR1 is SGHNT and CDR2 is YYREEE (reference sequence). V was pared by 3 bases and J by 7 bases, with 19 bases between. This CDR3 comprises 15 residues. CDR3 sequence (DNA): TGTGCCAGCAGCTCCCCTATCCAGGGGATGGGTGGCTACACCTTC. This gives the protein CASSSPIQGMGGYTF.

This clone turned up a few times. The chain joins TRBV13 to TRBJ2-2; 7 nucleotides align to TRBD1. Trimming cost V 6 bases and J 6 bases; bases outside gene matches: 7. The CDR3 runs to 14 residues. Germline values: CDR1 PRHDT, CDR2 FYEKMQ (reference sequence). The CDR3 spells CASRKGGDSGELFF. CDR3 sequence (DNA): TGTGCCAGCAGGAAAGGGGGCGATTCCGGGGAGCTGTTTTTT.

The chain recombines TRBV7-3 with TRBJ2-5; D is perhaps TRBD2 (7 bases). This CDR3 contains 14 residues. The V gene's germline CDR1 is SGHTA and CDR2 FQGTGA. The V end was cut by 4 bases, the J end by 5 bases, with 14 bases between. The CDR3 DNA reads as TGTGCCAGCAGCTCCGGGGGGCGGTATGAGACCCAGTACTTC. Translating it yields CASSSGGRYETQYF.

The rearrangement uses TRBV2 and TRBJ2-2, with D uncertain. The V and J ends lost 7 bases and 2 bases respectively, with 5 bases between them. This CDR3 contains 12 residues. CDR1 is SNHLY, CDR2 FYNNEI, per germline. CDR3 DNA sequence: TGTGCCAGCATATTCAACACCGGGGAGCTGTTTTTT. Encoded protein: CASIFNTGELFF.

CDR3 protein: CASRLRRPGVAGTPEAFF. DNA of the CDR3: TGTGCCAGCAGGCTGCGACGCCCTGGTGTCGCGGGAACTCCTGAAGCTTTCTTT. This chain links TRBV5-4 with TRBJ1-1; D not resolved. Germline lookup yields CDR1 SGHNT and CDR2 YYREEE (reference sequence). The CDR3 loop spans 18 amino acids. Trimming took off 5 bases at V and 6 bases at J, with 29 bases between the two ends.

V usage is TRBV21-1 and J usage is TRBJ2-3; TRBD2, the D gene given by the table, was not confirmed from the DNA. TRBV21-1 is given as a pseudogene. The CDR3 runs 19 residues. CDR3 sequence (DNA): TGTGCCAGCAGCATGGCGAGAGCGGGGACACTATCTAGCACAGATACGCAGTATTTT. Residues: CASSMARAGTLSSTDTQYF.

The V gene is TRBV6-5, the J gene TRBJ1-2, with 7 positions matching TRBD1. This CDR3 contains 14 residues. The V segment lost 5 bases and the J segment 1 base; nucleotides outside the gene matches: 4. The V gene's germline CDR1 is MNHEY and CDR2 SVGAGI. CDR3 nucleotides: TGTGCCAGCAGTCTACAGGGGTTTAACTATGGCTACACCTTC. This encodes CASSLQGFNYGYTF.

This rearrangement joins TRBV21-1 to TRBJ1-4; TRBD1 is taken as the D call from the table, unchecked against the DNA. TRBV21-1 is described as a pseudogene. The CDR3 totals 15 residues. The CDR3 loop is CASSGTGLGNEKLFF. CDR3 DNA sequence: TGTGCCAGCAGCGGGACAGGACTTGGTAATGAAAAACTGTTTTTT.

With regard to this clone: This sample also contains other DNA sequences that code for the same CDR3. The gene calls are TRBV7-9 and TRBJ1-1; 8 positions match TRBD1. J was trimmed by 5 bases and V by 5 bases; bases with no gene match: 13. CDR1 is SEHNR and CDR2 is FQNEAQ in the germline V gene (reference sequence). The CDR3 sequence is 16 residues long. The CDR3 bases are TGTGCCAGCAGCACCCGACAGGGGAGTAAGGGAACTGAAGCTTTCTTT. Translation: CASSTRQGSKGTEAFF.

The rearrangement links TRBV10-3 to TRBJ2-5; D might be TRBD1 (5 bases). The CDR3 covers 16 residues. V was cut by 3 bases and J by 0 bases, with 14 bases left in between. Germline V CDR1 and CDR2: ENHRY, SYGVKD. The DNA of the CDR3 is TGTGCCATCAGTGATTTGGGGCAGACAAACCAAGAGACCCAGTACTTC. Residues: CAISDLGQTNQETQYF.

The J gene is TRBJ1-2, the V gene TRBV18, with 7 nucleotides matching TRBD1. Per germline, CDR1 KGHSH and CDR2 LQKENI. J lost 0 bases, V lost 2 bases, and 12 bases had no gene match. The CDR3 runs to 18 residues. The CDR3, as DNA: TGTGCCAGCTCACCAGCGGTAGGCACAGGGGCCGCTAACTATGGCTACACCTTC. Translation: CASSPAVGTGAANYGYTF. Together with reference TRBV18 and TRBJ1-2, the CDR3 gives the full variable domain: NAGVMQNPRHLVRRRGQEARLRCSPMKGHSHVYWYRQLPEEGLKFMVYLQKENIIDESGMPKERFSAEFPKEGPSILRIQQVVRGDSAAYFCASSPAVGTGAANYGYTFGSGTRLTVV.

The chain carries TRBV10-1 and TRBJ2-5, with a weak D call TRBD2 (6 bases). V was shortened by 6 bases and J by 4 bases, with 18 bases between the two germline ends. Germline values: CDR1 WNHNN, CDR2 SYGVQD (reference sequence). The CDR3 is 15 amino acids. CDR3 residues: CASRPPRLGRETQYF. The CDR3 coding sequence is TGCGCCAGCAGGCCCCCGCGACTAGGTCGAGAGACCCAGTACTTC.

This sequence joins TRBV5-5 and TRBJ1-1, with a tentative D call TRBD1 (5 bases). This CDR3 is built from 13 residues. The V gene lost 7 bases and the J gene lost 1 base, with 11 bases spanning the gap. Germline V CDR1 and CDR2: SGHKS, YYEKEE (reference sequence). The CDR3 DNA follows: TGTGCCAGCGGCGGGGGTCCGAACACTGAAGCTTTCTTT. Its protein is CASGGGPNTEAFF.

CDR3 region: CASSLGGTEGNTIYF. For the CDR3, the DNA is TGTGCCAGCAGCTTAGGAGGGACAGAAGGAAACACCATATATTTT. The gene calls are TRBV13 and TRBJ1-3; TRBD1 agrees at 7 bases. V lost 0 bases to trimming and J lost 4 bases; unmatched junction nucleotides: 3. The CDR3 is 15 residues long. Germline-derived CDR1 and CDR2 are PRHDT and FYEKMQ (reference sequence).

The chain recombines TRBV19 with TRBJ2-7; D unresolved. The germline V gene has CDR1 LNHDA and CDR2 SQIVND (reference sequence). Trimming left V 10 bases short and J 3 bases short, with 10 bases between. The CDR3 totals 11 residues. CDR3 bases: TGTGCCACCCACCACGGCTACGAGCAGTACTTC. Protein sequence: CATHHGYEQYF.

This clone was seen more than once but under ten times. CDR3 in DNA: TGTGCCAGCAGTAAACTTCGTCGGGAGACCCAGTACTTC. The encoded protein is CASSKLRRETQYF. The chain has TRBV6-1 and TRBJ2-5; no clear D. CDR3 length: 13 amino acids. Germline V gene lookup returns CDR1 MNHNS and CDR2 SASEGT. Trimming left V 5 bases short and J 5 bases short, with 12 bases between.

The DNA for the CDR3 is TGTGCCAGCAGACGACAGGTTCCTGGCTACACCTTC. Translated: CASRRQVPGYTF. The chain combines TRBV6-1 with TRBJ1-2; D perhaps matches TRBD1 (6 bases). Germline V gives CDR1 MNHNS, CDR2 SASEGT. CDR3 length equals 12 residues. V was pared by 6 bases and J by 7 bases, with 12 bases between.

The chain joins TRBV10-3 to TRBJ1-1, with D unclear. The CDR3 is 14 amino acids. The V gene's germline CDR1 is ENHRY and CDR2 SYGVKD. The V and J ends lost 0 bases and 2 bases respectively, with 7 bases between them. CDR3 nucleotides: TGTGCCATCAGTGAGTCCGGGAGAAACACTGAAGCTTTCTTT. It translates to CAISESGRNTEAFF.

The V and J genes are TRBV10-3 and TRBJ2-4; D is unresolved. This CDR3 has 15 amino acids. Looked up from germline, CDR1 is ENHRY and CDR2 is SYGVKD. V lost 10 bases to trimming and J lost 1 base, with 17 bases between them. CDR3 bases: TGTGCCACTTCTCCGGAAGACTTCGCCAAAAACATTCAGTACTTC. This translates into CATSPEDFAKNIQYF.

The chain has TRBV19 and TRBJ1-1, with D uncertain. CDR1 and CDR2 from the germline V gene are LNHDA and SQIVND (reference sequence). The CDR3 consists of 13 residues. V lost 5 bases and J lost 4, with 11 bases in between. The CDR3 DNA follows: TGTGCCAGTAGTCTCGAGGGCCTCACTGAAGCTTTCTTT. Translated: CASSLEGLTEAFF.

CDR3 sequence: CASSPSGDTLSTDTQYF. CDR3 bases: TGTGCCAGCAGCCCCTCTGGGGACACCCTTAGCACAGATACGCAGTATTTT. The chain has TRBV9 and TRBJ2-3; D is perhaps TRBD1 (6 bases). CDR1 is SGDLS, CDR2 YYNGEE, per germline. This CDR3 has 17 residues. V was trimmed by 4 bases and J by 0 bases, leaving 18 bases between them.

The chain links TRBV30 to TRBJ1-1, with TRBD1 matching 8 bases. Trimming took 2 bases from V and 0 from J; bases not matched to a gene: 5. Germline-derived CDR1 and CDR2 are GTSNPN and SVGIG (reference sequence). This CDR3 spans 15 amino acids. This CDR3 is CAWSMTGVLNTEAFF. The CDR3 DNA is TGTGCCTGGAGTATGACAGGGGTTTTGAACACTGAAGCTTTCTTT.

The V call is TRBV5-1, the J call TRBJ2-7; D remains ambiguous. The ends were cut back, 0 bases at V and 4 bases at J, with 5 bases in the middle. CDR3 length: 12 residues. In germline, CDR1 is SGHRS, CDR2 YFSETQ. CDR3 coding DNA: TGCGCCAGCAGCTTGGATCTGTACGAGCAGTACTTC. The encoded protein is CASSLDLYEQYF.

Concerning this clone itself: Other DNA sequences in the same sample also yield this CDR3. The chain employs TRBV18 and TRBJ2-3; D is possibly TRBD2 (6 bases). The CDR3 consists of 17 residues. Germline CDR1 KGHSH, CDR2 LQKENI. Trimming pared 5 bases from V and 6 bases from J, leaving 24 bases between. In DNA form, the CDR3 reads TGTGCCAGCTCATCGCTCCCCAACGGGGGAACCACGGATACGCAGTATTTT. Translated: CASSSLPNGGTTDTQYF.

V gene TRBV11-3 combines with J gene TRBJ2-1; TRBD2 aligns across 10 bases. The germline V gene has CDR1 SGHNT and CDR2 YENEEA. The ends lost 4 bases at V and 8 bases at J; junction bases unmatched: 8. This CDR3 contains 15 residues. The CDR3 here is CASSSPQRGGHEQFF. The CDR3 DNA is TGTGCCAGCAGCTCCCCTCAGCGGGGGGGCCATGAGCAGTTCTTC.

This chain links TRBV27 with TRBJ1-2; TRBD1 agrees at 8 bases. The germline gives CDR1 MNHEY, CDR2 SMNVEV (reference sequence). This CDR3 has 14 amino acids. With V trimmed by 3 bases and J by 3 bases, 3 bases remained unmatched. In DNA form, the CDR3 reads TGTGCCAGCAGTTTGGCAGGGGGCTACTATGGCTACACCTTC. Translation gives CASSLAGGYYGYTF.

The gene calls are TRBV11-2 and TRBJ1-2; 7 bases agree with TRBD1. The length of the CDR3 is 13 residues. Germline CDR1 is SGHAT and CDR2 is FQNNGV. V lost 5 bases to trimming and J lost 4 bases; unmatched junction nucleotides: 4. CDR3 sequence: CASSRGTVYGYTF. The CDR3 nucleotides read TGTGCCAGCAGCCGCGGGACAGTCTATGGCTACACCTTC.

The rearrangement uses TRBV19 and TRBJ2-1; TRBD2 aligns across 9 bases. The CDR3 sequence is 17 residues long. V lost 6 bases and J lost 4; bases outside the gene matches: 13. Germline V gene lookup returns CDR1 LNHDA and CDR2 SQIVND (reference sequence). The CDR3 sequence is CASRPGGGGAGYNEQFF. CDR3 bases: TGTGCCAGTAGGCCTGGGGGCGGGGGGGCCGGGTACAATGAGCAGTTCTTC. Full variable domain (outside the CDR3, taken from reference TRBV19 and TRBJ2-1): DGGITQSPKYLFRKEGQNVTLSCEQNLNHDAMYWYRQDPGQGLRLIYYSQIVNDFQKGDIAEGYSVSREKKESFPLTVTSAQKNPTAFYLCASRPGGGGAGYNEQFFGPGTRLTVL.